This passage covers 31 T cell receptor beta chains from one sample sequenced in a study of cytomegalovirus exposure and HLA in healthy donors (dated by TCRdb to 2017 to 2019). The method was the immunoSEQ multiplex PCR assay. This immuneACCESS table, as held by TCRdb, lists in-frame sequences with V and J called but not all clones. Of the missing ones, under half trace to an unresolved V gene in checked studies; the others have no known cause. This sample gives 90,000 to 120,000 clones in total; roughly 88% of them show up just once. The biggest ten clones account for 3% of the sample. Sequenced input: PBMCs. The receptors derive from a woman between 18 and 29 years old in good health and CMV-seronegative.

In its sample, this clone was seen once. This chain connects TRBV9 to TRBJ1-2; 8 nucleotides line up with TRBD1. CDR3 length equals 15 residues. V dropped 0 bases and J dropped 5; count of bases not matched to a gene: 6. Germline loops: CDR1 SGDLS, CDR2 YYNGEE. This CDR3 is CASSVGAGTGYGYTF. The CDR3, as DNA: TGTGCCAGCAGCGTAGGGGCCGGGACAGGTTATGGCTACACCTTC. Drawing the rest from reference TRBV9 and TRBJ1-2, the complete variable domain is DSGVTQTPKHLITATGQRVTLRCSPRSGDLSVYWYQQSLDQGLQFLIQYYNGEERAKGNILERFSAQQFPDLHSELNLSSLELGDSALYFCASSVGAGTGYGYTFGSGTRLTVV.

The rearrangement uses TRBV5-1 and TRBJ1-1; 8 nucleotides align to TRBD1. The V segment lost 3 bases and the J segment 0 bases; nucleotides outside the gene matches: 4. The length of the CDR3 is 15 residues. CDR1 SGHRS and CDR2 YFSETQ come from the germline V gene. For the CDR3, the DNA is TGCGCCAGCAGCTCTGGACAGGGCTTGAACACTGAAGCTTTCTTT. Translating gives CASSSGQGLNTEAFF.

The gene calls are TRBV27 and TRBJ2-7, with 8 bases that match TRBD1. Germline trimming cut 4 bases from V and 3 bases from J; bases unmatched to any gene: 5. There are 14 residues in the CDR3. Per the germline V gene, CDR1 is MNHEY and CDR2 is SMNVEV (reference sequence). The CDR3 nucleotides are TGTGCCAGCAGTTACCGGGACAGGAGCTACGAGCAGTACTTC. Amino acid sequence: CASSYRDRSYEQYF.

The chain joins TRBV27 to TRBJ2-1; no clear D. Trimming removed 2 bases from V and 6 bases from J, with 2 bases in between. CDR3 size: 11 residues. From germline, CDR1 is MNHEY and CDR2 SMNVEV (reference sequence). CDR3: CASSLRNEQFF. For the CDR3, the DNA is TGTGCCAGCAGTTTACGCAATGAGCAGTTCTTC.

CDR3: CASSEKGGYGANVLTF. The CDR3 region has the DNA TGTGCCAGCAGTGAAAAAGGGGGCTACGGGGCCAACGTCCTGACTTTC. V usage is TRBV6-4 and J usage is TRBJ2-6, with TRBD1 matching 7 bases. Germline assignment: CDR1 MRHNA and CDR2 SNTAGT. With V trimmed by 3 bases and J by 4 bases, 6 bases remained unmatched. There are 16 residues in the CDR3.

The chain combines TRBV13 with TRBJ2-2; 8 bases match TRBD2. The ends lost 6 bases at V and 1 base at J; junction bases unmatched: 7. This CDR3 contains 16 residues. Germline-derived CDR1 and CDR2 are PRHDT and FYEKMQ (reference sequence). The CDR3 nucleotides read TGTGCCAGCAGACCCTCCAGCGGGGGGAACACCGGGGAGCTGTTTTTT. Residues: CASRPSSGGNTGELFF.

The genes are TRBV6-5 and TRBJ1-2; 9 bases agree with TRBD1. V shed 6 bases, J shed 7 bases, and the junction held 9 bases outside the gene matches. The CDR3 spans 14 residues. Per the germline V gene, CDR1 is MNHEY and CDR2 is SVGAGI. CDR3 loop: CASRLQGASGGYTF. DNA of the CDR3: TGTGCCAGCAGGCTACAGGGGGCCTCGGGTGGCTACACCTTC.

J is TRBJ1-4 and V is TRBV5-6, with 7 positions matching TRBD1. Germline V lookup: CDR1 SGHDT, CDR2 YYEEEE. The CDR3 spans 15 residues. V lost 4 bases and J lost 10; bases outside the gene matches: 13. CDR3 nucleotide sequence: TGTGCCAGCAGCGTTATGGACAGGTGGTCCGGAAAACTGTTTTTT. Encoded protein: CASSVMDRWSGKLFF.

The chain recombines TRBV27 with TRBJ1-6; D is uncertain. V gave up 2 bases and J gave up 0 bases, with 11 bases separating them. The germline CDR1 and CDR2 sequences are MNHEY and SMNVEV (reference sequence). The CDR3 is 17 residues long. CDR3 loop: CASSLGRGSSYNSPLHF. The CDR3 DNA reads TGTGCCAGCAGTTTAGGACGGGGAAGCTCCTATAATTCACCCCTCCACTTT.

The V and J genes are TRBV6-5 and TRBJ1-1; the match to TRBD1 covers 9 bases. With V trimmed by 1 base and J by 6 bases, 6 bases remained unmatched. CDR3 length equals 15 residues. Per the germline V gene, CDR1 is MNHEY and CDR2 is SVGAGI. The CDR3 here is CASSYFGTGWAEAFF. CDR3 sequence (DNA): TGTGCCAGCAGTTACTTCGGGACAGGGTGGGCTGAAGCTTTCTTT.

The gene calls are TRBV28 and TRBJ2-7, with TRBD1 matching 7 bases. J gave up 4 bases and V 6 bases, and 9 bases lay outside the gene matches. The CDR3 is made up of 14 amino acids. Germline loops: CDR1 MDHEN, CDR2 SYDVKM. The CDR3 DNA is TGTGCCAGCAGATTGACAGGGACCTTTTACGAGCAGTACTTC. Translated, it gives CASRLTGTFYEQYF. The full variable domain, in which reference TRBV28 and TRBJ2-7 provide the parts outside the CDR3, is DVKVTQSSRYLVKRTGEKVFLECVQDMDHENMFWYRQDPGLGLRLIYFSYDVKMKEKGDIPEGYSVSREKKERFSLILESASTNQTSMYLCASRLTGTFYEQYFGPGTRLTVT.

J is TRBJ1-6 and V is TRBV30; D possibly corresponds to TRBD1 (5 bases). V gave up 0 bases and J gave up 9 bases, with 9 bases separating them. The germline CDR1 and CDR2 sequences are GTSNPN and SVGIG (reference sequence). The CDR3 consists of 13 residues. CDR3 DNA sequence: TGTGCCTGGAGTGTAAGTCAGGGTTCACCCCTCCACTTT. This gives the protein CAWSVSQGSPLHF.

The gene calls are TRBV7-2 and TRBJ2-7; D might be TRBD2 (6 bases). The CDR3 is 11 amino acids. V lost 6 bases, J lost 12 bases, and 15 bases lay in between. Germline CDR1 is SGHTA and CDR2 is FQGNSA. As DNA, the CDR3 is TGTGCCAGCAGGAACCGGGACTCCTGGTACTTC. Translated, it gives CASRNRDSWYF.

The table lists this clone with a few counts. The DNA for the CDR3 is TGTGCCAGCAGCTTAGAGGGGTCGCCCCAGCATTTT. Translated, it gives CASSLEGSPQHF. The chain uses TRBV7-9 and TRBJ1-5; tentative D call: TRBD1 (5 bases). V shed 1 base and J shed 9 bases, with 7 bases lying between them. Germline CDR1 and CDR2: SEHNR and FQNEAQ (reference sequence). This CDR3 contains 12 residues.

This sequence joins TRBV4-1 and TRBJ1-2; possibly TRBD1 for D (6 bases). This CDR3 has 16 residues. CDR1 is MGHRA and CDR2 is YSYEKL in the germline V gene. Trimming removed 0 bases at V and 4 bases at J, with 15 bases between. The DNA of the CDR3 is TGCGCCAGCAGCCAAGAAACAGGGTTACCGGGCTATGGCTACACCTTC. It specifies CASSQETGLPGYGYTF.

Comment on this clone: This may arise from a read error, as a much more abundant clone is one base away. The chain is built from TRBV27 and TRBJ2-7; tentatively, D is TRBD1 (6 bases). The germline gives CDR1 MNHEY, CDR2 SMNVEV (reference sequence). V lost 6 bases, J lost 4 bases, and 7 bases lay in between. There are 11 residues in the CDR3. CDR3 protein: CASRTGYEQYF. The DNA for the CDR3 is TGTGCCAGCAGAACAGGGTACGAGCAGTACTTC.

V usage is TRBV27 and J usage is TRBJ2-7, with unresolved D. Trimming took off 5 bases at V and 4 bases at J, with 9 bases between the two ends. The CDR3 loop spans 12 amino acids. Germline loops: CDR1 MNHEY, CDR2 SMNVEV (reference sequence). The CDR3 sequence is CASSPFGYEQYF. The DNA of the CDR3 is TGTGCCAGCAGTCCTTTCGGGTACGAGCAGTACTTC.

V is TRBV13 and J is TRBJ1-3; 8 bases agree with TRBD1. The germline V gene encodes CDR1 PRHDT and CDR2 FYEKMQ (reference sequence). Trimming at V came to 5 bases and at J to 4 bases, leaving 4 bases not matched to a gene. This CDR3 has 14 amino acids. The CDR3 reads CASSHRGSGNTIYF. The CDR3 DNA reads TGTGCCAGCAGCCACAGGGGGTCCGGAAACACCATATATTTT.

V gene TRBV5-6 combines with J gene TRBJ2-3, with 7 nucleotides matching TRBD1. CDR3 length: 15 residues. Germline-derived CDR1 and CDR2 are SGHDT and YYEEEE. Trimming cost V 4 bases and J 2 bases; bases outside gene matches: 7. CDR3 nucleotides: TGTGCCAGCAGCCGCCAGGACAGGAACACAGATACGCAGTATTTT. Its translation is CASSRQDRNTDTQYF.

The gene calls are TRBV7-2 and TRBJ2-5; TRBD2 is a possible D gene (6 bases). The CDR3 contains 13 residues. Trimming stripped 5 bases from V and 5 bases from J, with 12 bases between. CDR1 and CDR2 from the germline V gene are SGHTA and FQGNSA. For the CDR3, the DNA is TGTGCCAGCAGCGGACGGGGGAAGGAGACCCAGTACTTC. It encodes CASSGRGKETQYF.

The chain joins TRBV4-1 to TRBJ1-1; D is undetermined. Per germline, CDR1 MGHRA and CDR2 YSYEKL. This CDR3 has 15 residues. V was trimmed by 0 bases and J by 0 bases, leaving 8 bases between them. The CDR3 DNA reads TGCGCCAGCAGCCAAGAATTTACGGTGAACACTGAAGCTTTCTTT. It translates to CASSQEFTVNTEAFF.

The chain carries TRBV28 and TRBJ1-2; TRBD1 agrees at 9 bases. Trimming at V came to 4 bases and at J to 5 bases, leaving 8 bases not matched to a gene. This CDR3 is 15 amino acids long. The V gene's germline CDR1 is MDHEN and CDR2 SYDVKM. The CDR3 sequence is CASSSGQGSRYGYTF. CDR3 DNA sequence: TGTGCCAGCAGTTCGGGACAGGGCAGTAGGTATGGCTACACCTTC.

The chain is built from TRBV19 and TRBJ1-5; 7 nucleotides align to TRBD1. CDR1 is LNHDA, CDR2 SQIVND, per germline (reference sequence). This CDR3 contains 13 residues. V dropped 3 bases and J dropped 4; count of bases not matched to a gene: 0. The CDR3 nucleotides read TGTGCCAGTAGTATGACAGGGAATCAGCCCCAGCATTTT. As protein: CASSMTGNQPQHF.

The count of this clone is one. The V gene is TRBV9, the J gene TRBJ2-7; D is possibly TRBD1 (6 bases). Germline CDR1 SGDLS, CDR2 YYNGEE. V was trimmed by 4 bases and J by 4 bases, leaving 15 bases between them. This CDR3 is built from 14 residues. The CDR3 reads CASSPPGDSYEQYF. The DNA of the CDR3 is TGTGCCAGCAGCCCCCCAGGGGATTCTTACGAGCAGTACTTC.

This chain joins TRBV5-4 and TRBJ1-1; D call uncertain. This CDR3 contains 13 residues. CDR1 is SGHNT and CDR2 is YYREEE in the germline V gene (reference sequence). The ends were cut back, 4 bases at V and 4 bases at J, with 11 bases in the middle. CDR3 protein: CASSPVSGTEAFF. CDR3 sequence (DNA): TGTGCCAGCAGCCCGGTTTCCGGCACTGAAGCTTTCTTT.

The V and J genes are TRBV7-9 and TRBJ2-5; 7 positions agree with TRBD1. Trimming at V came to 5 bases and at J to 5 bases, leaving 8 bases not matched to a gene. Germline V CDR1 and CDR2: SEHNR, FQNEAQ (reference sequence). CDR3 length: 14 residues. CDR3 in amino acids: CASSLRQGLETQYF. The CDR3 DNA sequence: TGTGCCAGCAGCCTAAGACAGGGCCTGGAGACCCAGTACTTC.

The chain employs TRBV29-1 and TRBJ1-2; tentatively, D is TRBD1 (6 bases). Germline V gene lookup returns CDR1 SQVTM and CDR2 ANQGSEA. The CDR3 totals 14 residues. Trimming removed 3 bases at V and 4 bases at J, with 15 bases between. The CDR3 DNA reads TGCAGCGTTGACTTGTCAGGGGCTCCCTATGGCTACACCTTC. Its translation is CSVDLSGAPYGYTF.

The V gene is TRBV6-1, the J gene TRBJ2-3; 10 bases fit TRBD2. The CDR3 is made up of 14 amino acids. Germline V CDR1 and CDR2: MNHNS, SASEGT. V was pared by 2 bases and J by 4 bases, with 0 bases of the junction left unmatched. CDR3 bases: TGTGCCAGCAGTGAACTAGCGGGGGCAGATACGCAGTATTTT. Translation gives CASSELAGADTQYF.

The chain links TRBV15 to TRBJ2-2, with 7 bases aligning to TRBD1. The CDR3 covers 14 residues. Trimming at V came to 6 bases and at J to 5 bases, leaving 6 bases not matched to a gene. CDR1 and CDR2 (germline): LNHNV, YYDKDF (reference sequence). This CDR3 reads CATRVNRGTGELFF. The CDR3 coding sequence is TGTGCCACCAGAGTGAACAGGGGAACCGGGGAGCTGTTTTTT.

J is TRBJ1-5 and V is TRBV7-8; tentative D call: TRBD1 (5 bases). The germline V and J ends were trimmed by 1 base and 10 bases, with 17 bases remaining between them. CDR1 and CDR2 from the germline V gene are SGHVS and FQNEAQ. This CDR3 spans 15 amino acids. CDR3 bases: TGTGCCAGCAGCTTAGAATGGAGGGGTATAGAACCCCAGCATTTT. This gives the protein CASSLEWRGIEPQHF.

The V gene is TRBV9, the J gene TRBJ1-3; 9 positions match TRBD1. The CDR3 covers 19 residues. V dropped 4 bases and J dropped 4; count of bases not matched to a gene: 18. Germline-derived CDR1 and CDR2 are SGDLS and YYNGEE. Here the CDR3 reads CASSPRNSGTGRSGNTIYF. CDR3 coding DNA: TGTGCCAGCAGCCCCAGGAACTCCGGGACAGGGAGGTCCGGAAACACCATATATTTT.